These 29 T cell receptor beta chains were sequenced from one sample in a study of radiation and T cells in renal cell carcinoma. Sequencing used immunoSEQ multiplex PCR; TCRdb keeps in-frame clones, though not all of them. This table has about 78,000 clones, roughly nine tenths appearing once. This sample's time point: blood 4 weeks post-SBRT, at nephrectomy. The treatment denotes: 15 Gy SBRT to primary tumor, nephrectomy 4 weeks later. Sequenced material: blood, taken from a patient whose treatment included radiotherapy and nephrectomy. Source of these receptors: a woman aged 70 to 79 with renal cell carcinoma.

This CDR3 is CASRRAGGDQPQHF. The CDR3 nucleotides read TGTGCCAGTAGGCGAGCGGGGGGCGATCAGCCCCAGCATTTT. The chain links TRBV19 to TRBJ1-5; a weak D match, TRBD1 (6 bases). Trimming shortened V by 6 bases and J by 5 bases, and 14 bases separated the two germline ends. CDR3 length: 14 amino acids. CDR1 is LNHDA and CDR2 is SQIVND in the germline V gene (reference sequence). Drawing the rest from reference TRBV19 and TRBJ1-5, the complete variable domain is DGGITQSPKYLFRKEGQNVTLSCEQNLNHDAMYWYRQDPGQGLRLIYYSQIVNDFQKGDIAEGYSVSREKKESFPLTVTSAQKNPTAFYLCASRRAGGDQPQHFGDGTRLSIL.

This rearrangement joins TRBV25-1 to TRBJ2-7; no clear D. The CDR3 is 14 residues long. Per the germline V gene, CDR1 is MGHDK and CDR2 is SYGVNS. V dropped 3 bases and J dropped 0 bases, with 9 bases sitting between them. In DNA, the CDR3 is TGTGCCAGCAGTGAGCGGCAGAGCTCCTACGAGCAGTACTTC. This translates into CASSERQSSYEQYF.

V and J are TRBV7-2 and TRBJ2-1; D unclear. CDR1 and CDR2 from the germline V gene are SGHTA and FQGNSA. The V end was cut by 5 bases, the J end by 6 bases, with 8 bases between. The CDR3 runs 12 residues. The CDR3 is CASSAHSNEQFF. The CDR3 region has the DNA TGTGCCAGCAGCGCACACAGCAATGAGCAGTTCTTC.

The count of this clone is one. The J gene is TRBJ2-3, the V gene TRBV7-2, with unresolved D. Trimming left V 5 bases short and J 0 bases short, with 9 bases between. Germline CDR1 and CDR2: SGHTA and FQGNSA. The CDR3 length is 14 residues. The CDR3 here is CASSTAVSTDTQYF. The CDR3 DNA is TGTGCCAGCAGCACAGCCGTGAGCACAGATACGCAGTATTTT. Together with reference TRBV7-2 and TRBJ2-3, the CDR3 gives the full variable domain: GAGVSQSPSNKVTEKGKDVELRCDPISGHTALYWYRQSLGQGLEFLIYFQGNSAPDKSGLPSDRFSAERTGGSVSTLTIQRTQQEDSAVYLCASSTAVSTDTQYFGPGTRLTVL.

This sequence joins TRBV28 and TRBJ1-1; D is perhaps TRBD1 (5 bases). Germline CDR1 and CDR2: MDHEN and SYDVKM. CDR3 size: 15 residues. V was trimmed by 2 bases and J by 0 bases, leaving 10 bases between them. The CDR3 region is CASSLIQALNTEAFF. DNA of the CDR3: TGTGCCAGCAGTTTAATACAGGCTCTGAACACTGAAGCTTTCTTT.

CDR3 region: CASSLGTKVEQFF. The CDR3 DNA follows: TGTGCCAGCAGCTTGGGGACAAAGGTTGAGCAGTTCTTC. The chain links TRBV7-2 to TRBJ2-1; the D gene is possibly TRBD1 (6 bases). Germline CDR1 and CDR2: SGHTA and FQGNSA. There are 13 residues in the CDR3. With 3 bases removed from V and 9 bases from J, the gap between germline ends came to 12 bases.

This rearrangement joins TRBV4-2 to TRBJ2-5, with TRBD2 identical over 12 bases. The CDR3 has 16 residues. The trim removed 1 base at V and 2 bases at J, leaving 2 bases unmatched. Germline V gives CDR1 LGHNA, CDR2 YNFKEQ. For the CDR3, the DNA is TGTGCCAGCAGCCAAGCTAGCGGGGGGGGGCAAGAGACCCAGTACTTC. This translates into CASSQASGGGQETQYF.

The V and J genes are TRBV4-1 and TRBJ1-6; D is ambiguous. The V end was cut by 0 bases, the J end by 0 bases, with 6 bases between. The CDR3 spans 16 residues. From germline, CDR1 is MGHRA and CDR2 YSYEKL. The CDR3 nucleotides are TGCGCCAGCAGCCAAGATGCGAGCTCCTATAATTCACCCCTCCACTTT. Translating gives CASSQDASSYNSPLHF.

The chain uses TRBV9 and TRBJ2-5; a possible D gene is TRBD1 (6 bases). This CDR3 is built from 15 residues. Germline V gene data show CDR1 as SGDLS and CDR2 as YYNGEE. V lost 0 bases and J lost 5, with 14 bases in between. The CDR3 DNA follows: TGTGCCAGCAGCGTAGCGGGGCAGGGGTTCGAGACCCAGTACTTC. It translates to CASSVAGQGFETQYF.

J is TRBJ2-5 and V is TRBV13; D is unresolved. CDR3 length equals 13 residues. Germline loops: CDR1 PRHDT, CDR2 FYEKMQ (reference sequence). V was clipped by 3 bases and J by 2 bases, with 7 bases between them. CDR3 protein: CASSFEFQETQYF. Here the CDR3 DNA reads TGTGCCAGCAGCTTCGAGTTTCAAGAGACCCAGTACTTC.

This chain links TRBV4-1 with TRBJ2-3; D could derive from TRBD1 or TRBD2 (6 bases each). The CDR3 is 17 amino acids. Trimming shortened V by 0 bases and J by 2 bases, and 15 bases separated the two germline ends. Germline CDR1 and CDR2: MGHRA and YSYEKL. As DNA, the CDR3 is TGCGCCAGCAGCCAAGAGGGAACGGGGGCTTTCACAGATACGCAGTATTTT. Encoded protein: CASSQEGTGAFTDTQYF.

The chain recombines TRBV28 with TRBJ1-5; a weak D match, TRBD1 (5 bases). The germline CDR1 and CDR2 sequences are MDHEN and SYDVKM. V was clipped by 3 bases and J by 1 base, with 10 bases between them. This CDR3 contains 15 residues. In nucleotides, the CDR3 is TGTGCCAGCAGTTTGGGGGTGTTGAGCAATCAGCCCCAGCATTTT. It is translated as CASSLGVLSNQPQHF.

This chain connects TRBV7-7 to TRBJ2-3; TRBD2 aligns across 8 bases. This CDR3 has 15 amino acids. Germline lookup yields CDR1 SSHAT and CDR2 FNYEAQ (reference sequence). In DNA, the CDR3 is TGTGCTAGCGCTCAAACTAGCGGTAGCACAGATACGCAGTATTTT. It is translated as CASAQTSGSTDTQYF.

The V and J genes are TRBV5-5 and TRBJ1-5; D not resolved. Trimming took 0 bases from V and 6 from J, leaving 10 bases between them. Germline V gene sequence: CDR1 SGHKS, CDR2 YYEKEE (reference sequence). The CDR3 is 14 amino acids. The CDR3 loop is CASSLGSVRQPQHF. CDR3 bases: TGTGCCAGCAGCTTGGGCTCGGTCCGTCAGCCCCAGCATTTT.

The V gene is TRBV27, the J gene TRBJ1-2; D unclear. Germline CDR1 is MNHEY and CDR2 is SMNVEV (reference sequence). V lost 3 bases to trimming and J lost 0 bases, with 8 bases between them. This CDR3 comprises 14 residues. CDR3 region: CASSFSTSNYGYTF. The CDR3 coding sequence is TGTGCCAGCAGTTTTAGTACCTCTAACTATGGCTACACCTTC.

The CDR3 sequence is CSVAGRHANYGYTF. The CDR3 bases are TGCAGCGTTGCCGGGCGACACGCTAACTATGGCTACACCTTC. The chain joins TRBV29-1 to TRBJ1-2; D gene unclear. V lost 4 bases, J lost 0 bases, and 12 bases lay in between. This CDR3 spans 14 amino acids. Germline CDR1 is SQVTM and CDR2 is ANQGSEA.

In nucleotides, the CDR3 is TGTGCCAGCAGCTTACCTAGCGGGGTGCAGTTCTTC. It translates to CASSLPSGVQFF. The V call is TRBV7-9, the J call TRBJ2-1, with 9 nucleotides matching TRBD2. This CDR3 is 12 amino acids long. V was pared by 2 bases and J by 12 bases, with 2 bases of the junction left unmatched. Germline loops: CDR1 SEHNR, CDR2 FQNEAQ (reference sequence).

This chain connects TRBV7-9 to TRBJ2-1; D may be TRBD2 (6 bases). This CDR3 comprises 13 residues. Trimming cost V 5 bases and J 7 bases, with 12 bases left between them. Germline values: CDR1 SEHNR, CDR2 FQNEAQ (reference sequence). CDR3 DNA: TGTGCCAGCAGCATCTTGGCGGGGAATGAGCAGTTCTTC. Residues: CASSILAGNEQFF.

This chain links TRBV15 with TRBJ2-2, with 7 nucleotides matching TRBD1. Germline CDR1 and CDR2: LNHNV and YYDKDF (reference sequence). After removal of 3 bases from V and 3 bases from J, the junction contained 7 bases not matched to a gene. This CDR3 has 16 amino acids. CDR3 sequence (DNA): TGTGCCACCAGCAGCGCGACAGGGTTGGACACCGGGGAGCTGTTTTTT. This sequence encodes CATSSATGLDTGELFF.

V gene TRBV4-3 combines with J gene TRBJ1-4; D not resolved. The CDR3 has 12 amino acids. Deletions cut 2 bases from V and 7 bases from J, with 5 bases between. Per germline, CDR1 LGHNA and CDR2 YSLEER. The CDR3 is CASSQSGEKLFF. CDR3 in DNA: TGCGCCAGCAGCCAATCAGGTGAAAAACTGTTTTTT.

This clone was detected only once. The CDR3 DNA sequence: TGCGCCAGCAGCTCCCTAGCTTACTCCTATAATTCACCCCTCCACTTT. It specifies CASSSLAYSYNSPLHF. The chain has TRBV4-3 and TRBJ1-6, with no clear D. This CDR3 contains 16 residues. Germline V gives CDR1 LGHNA, CDR2 YSLEER. Trimming removed 5 bases from V and 0 bases from J, with 11 bases in between.

The chain links TRBV28 to TRBJ1-5; 10 nucleotides align to TRBD1. Germline values: CDR1 MDHEN, CDR2 SYDVKM. V dropped 4 bases and J dropped 2; count of bases not matched to a gene: 2. There are 15 residues in the CDR3. CDR3 DNA: TGTGCCAGCAGTTGGGACAGGGGACGCAATCAGCCCCAGCATTTT. Translating it yields CASSWDRGRNQPQHF.

This chain links TRBV6-5 with TRBJ2-1; 7 bases align to TRBD1. J lost 8 bases, V lost 6 bases, and 4 bases had no gene match. Germline values: CDR1 MNHEY, CDR2 SVGAGI. CDR3 length: 12 amino acids. The CDR3, as DNA: TGTGCCAGCAGCCGAACAGGGGATGAGCAGTTCTTC. This sequence encodes CASSRTGDEQFF.

The rearrangement joins TRBV27 to TRBJ1-2; 11 nucleotides agree with TRBD1. Germline V gene lookup returns CDR1 MNHEY and CDR2 SMNVEV (reference sequence). With V trimmed by 3 bases and J by 9 bases, 6 bases remained unmatched. This CDR3 has 14 residues. CDR3 in DNA: TGTGCCAGCAGTTTTCTCCGGGACAGGGGGAGCTACACCTTC. Amino acid sequence: CASSFLRDRGSYTF.

The gene calls are TRBV19 and TRBJ1-1; no definite D call. This CDR3 has 13 amino acids. V shed 1 base and J shed 1 base, with 4 bases lying between them. CDR1 is LNHDA and CDR2 is SQIVND in the germline V gene (reference sequence). In DNA form, the CDR3 reads TGTGCCAGTAGTATAGGTGGGAACACTGAAGCTTTCTTT. This translates into CASSIGGNTEAFF.

J is TRBJ2-7 and V is TRBV30; the D is unclear. Germline V lookup: CDR1 GTSNPN, CDR2 SVGIG (reference sequence). With 5 bases removed from V and 0 bases from J, the gap between germline ends came to 5 bases. The CDR3 is 11 residues long. The CDR3 DNA reads TGTGCCTGGGGCAGCTCCTACGAGCAGTACTTC. This codes for CAWGSSYEQYF.

V usage is TRBV11-3 and J usage is TRBJ2-1, with 9 bases fitting TRBD2. The J segment lost 7 bases and the V segment lost 5 bases, leaving 9 bases of the junction unmatched. This CDR3 comprises 15 residues. Germline CDR1 and CDR2: SGHNT and YENEEA. The chain's CDR3 is CASSPLGLAGNEQFF. Here the CDR3 DNA reads TGTGCCAGCAGCCCCCTGGGGCTAGCGGGAAATGAGCAGTTCTTC.

This clone was seen once. The chain employs TRBV7-2 and TRBJ1-1; 7 bases are a match to TRBD1. The V gene end was trimmed by 6 bases and the J gene end by 0 bases; junction bases not matched to a gene: 1. This CDR3 region has 13 residues. CDR1 and CDR2 from the germline V gene are SGHTA and FQGNSA. The CDR3 region is CASRQGLNTEAFF. In DNA, the CDR3 is TGTGCCAGCAGACAGGGGTTGAACACTGAAGCTTTCTTT.

The V and J genes are TRBV29-1 and TRBJ2-3, with 7 bases identical to TRBD2. This CDR3 is 15 amino acids long. V shed 0 bases, J shed 6 bases, and the junction held 9 bases outside the gene matches. Germline CDR1 and CDR2: SQVTM and ANQGSEA. The CDR3 nucleotides read TGCAGCGTTGAAGAGAATCGACTAGCATCGGATACGCAGTATTTT. It translates to CSVEENRLASDTQYF.